Listed below are T cell receptor beta chains from one sample, sequenced in a study of CD8 T cells in ankylosing spondylitis. Each CDR3 protein gets one entry after TCRdb re-called the 5' RACE reads with MiXCR. The table lists 250,000 to 400,000 distinct CDR3 sequences, roughly 12% of them singletons. The sequenced sample was blood, either unsorted or a sorted T cell fraction (not recorded which). The source is a female donor with ankylosing spondylitis or in good health (not recorded which). CDR3s include the opening cysteine and the closing phenylalanine or tryptophan. Fields, in order: clone size, V gene, D gene, J gene, CDR3 DNA, CDR3 protein. D genes are given only for firm matches. Part of the rows lack a size; the others show once, few, many or a class for expanded clones.

many,TRBV4-2,TRBD1,TRBJ1-5,TGTGCCAGCAGCCCTCAAACAGGGGGCCATCAGCCCCAGCATTTT,CASSPQTGGHQPQHF
many,TRBV7-2,.,TRBJ2-7,TGTGCCAGCAGAGTAACAGGGTTTCGATACGAGCAGTACTTC,CASRVTGFRYEQYF
.,TRBV20-1,.,TRBJ2-5,TGCAGTGCGCCCGGAGGAGGGAGACGAGAGACCCAGTACTTC,CSAPGGGRRETQYF
.,TRBV20-1,TRBD1,TRBJ1-1,TGCGGTGCTAGAGATCGACAGGGGGCCACTGAAGCTTTCTTT,CGARDRQGATEAFF
many,TRBV12-3/TRBV12-4,.,TRBJ1-1,TGTGCCAGCATTGACTTGGGTGTTTGGACTGAAGCTTTCTTT,CASIDLGVWTEAFF
.,TRBV4-3,TRBD2,TRBJ2-1,TGCGCCAGCAGCCAGGTTCTAGCGGGAGCCTACAATGAGCAGTTCTTC,CASSQVLAGAYNEQFF
.,TRBV5-4,TRBD1,TRBJ2-2,TGTGCCAGCAGCGGCGGGACAGGGGGGGTCGTAACCGGGGAGCTGTTTTTT,CASSGGTGGVVTGELFF
few,TRBV5-6,.,TRBJ1-5,TGTGCCAGCAGCTTCACTCAAGGTAGGAAGAGCAATCAGCCCCAGCATTTT,CASSFTQGRKSNQPQHF
many,TRBV30,.,TRBJ2-1,TGTGCCTGGAGTGTGACTCACAATGAGCAGTTCTTC,CAWSVTHNEQFF
.,TRBV9,.,TRBJ2-2,TGTGCCAGCAGCGGGAGTGGTACCGGGGAGCTGTTTTTT,CASSGSGTGELFF
many,TRBV7-2,TRBD1,TRBJ1-2,TGTGCCAGCAGCTCAACAGGGGGGGAAAATAACTATGGCTACACCTTC,CASSSTGGENNYGYTF
few,TRBV12-3/TRBV12-4,.,TRBJ2-3,TGTGCCAGCAGTTTTCTAGCGAGCACAGATACGCAGTATTTT,CASSFLASTDTQYF
many,TRBV29-1,.,TRBJ2-1,TGCAGCGACGAGGAGCGGAATTACAATGAGCAGTTCTTC,CSDEERNYNEQFF
many,TRBV10-3,TRBD1,TRBJ1-1,TGTGCCATCAGCCGACAGGGGACGAACACTGAAGCTTTCTTT,CAISRQGTNTEAFF
many,TRBV20-1,TRBD2,TRBJ2-4,TGCAGTGCTAGAGAAGGACTAGCGGGGGCCAAAAACATTCAGTACTTC,CSAREGLAGAKNIQYF
many,TRBV12-3/TRBV12-4,.,TRBJ2-1,TGTGCCAGCACCCTCTGGTTCGGACCGAGCTCCTACAATGAGCAGTTCTTC,CASTLWFGPSSYNEQFF
.,TRBV24-1,.,TRBJ2-1,TGTGCCACCAGTGATACGGGTCTAAACTACAATGAGCAGTTCTTC,CATSDTGLNYNEQFF
few,TRBV9,TRBD1,TRBJ1-3,TGTGCCAGCAGCGCTTCAACAGGGGGCTCTGGAAACACCATATATTTT,CASSASTGGSGNTIYF
many,TRBV6-1,.,TRBJ1-4,TGTGCCAGCAGAACGGGTGGCCCAGTTGGTGAAAAACTGTTTTTT,CASRTGGPVGEKLFF
many,TRBV29-1,TRBD2,TRBJ2-3,TGCAGCCCAGGTAGCGGGACAGATACGCAGTATTTT,CSPGSGTDTQYF
many,TRBV5-1,.,TRBJ2-7,TGCGCCAGCAGCCCGAAAGGGACGGCCTCAGGGAGCACCTACGAGCAGTACTTC,CASSPKGTASGSTYEQYF
many,TRBV5-4,.,TRBJ2-7,TGTGCCAGCAGCTTCGGCGGAACCTACGAGCAGTACTTC,CASSFGGTYEQYF
few,TRBV5-6,TRBD1,TRBJ1-2,TGTGCCAGCAGCTTGGAAGCCCTGGGACAGTCGAGCTATGGCTACACCTTC,CASSLEALGQSSYGYTF
many,TRBV20-1,.,TRBJ2-3,TGCAGTGCTAGACGAACAGGGGGGGGGGATACGCAGTATTTT,CSARRTGGGDTQYF
few,TRBV5-1,.,TRBJ2-1,TGCGCCAGCAGCTTGGCTGTTCAATACAATGAGCAGTTCTTC,CASSLAVQYNEQFF
many,TRBV4-1,TRBD1,TRBJ1-2,TGCGCCAGCAGCCAAGCGGGACAGGGGGCGGCCTATGGCTACACCTTC,CASSQAGQGAAYGYTF
.,TRBV6-5,.,TRBJ1-1,TGTGCCAGCAGTTTAACACAGGGAGCTATATCTGAAGCTTTCTTT,CASSLTQGAISEAFF
few,TRBV5-8,.,TRBJ2-7,TGTGCCAGCAGCTTGGGGGAATACCGGCCCTACGAGCAGTACTTC,CASSLGEYRPYEQYF
many,TRBV4-3,.,TRBJ2-3,TGCGCCAGCAGCCAAAGTCTAGTTCGCACAGATACGCAGTATTTT,CASSQSLVRTDTQYF
.,TRBV7-7,.,TRBJ2-5,TGTGCTAGCAGCTTACCCTTCCGGGGGGAGACCCAGTACTTC,CASSLPFRGETQYF
few,TRBV3-1,TRBD2,TRBJ2-1,TGTGCCAGCAGCCGCAAACTAGCGGGAGGGCCGGGTGAGCAGTTCTTC,CASSRKLAGGPGEQFF
.,TRBV11-1,.,TRBJ2-2,TGTGCCAGCAGCGCGCCAGGATCCGCGAGCGGGGAGCTGTTTTTT,CASSAPGSASGELFF
few,TRBV27,TRBD1,TRBJ2-7,TGTGCCAGCAGATCGACAGGGATGAACGAGCAGTACTTC,CASRSTGMNEQYF
.,TRBV24-1,.,TRBJ2-1,TGTGCCTCCAGTGATTTGCGCCAGGAGCAGTTCTTC,CASSDLRQEQFF
few,TRBV20-1,TRBD1,TRBJ1-2,TGCAGTGCTAGTTCTTTGGCGGGACAGGGGGAAACTAACTATGGCTACACCTTC,CSASSLAGQGETNYGYTF
many,TRBV4-1,.,TRBJ2-3,TGCGCCAGCAGCCAAGATGCTTCGTACTATACGCAGTATTTT,CASSQDASYYTQYF
few,TRBV20-1,.,TRBJ2-3,TGCAGTGCTACCTTTTCAGATACGCAGTATTTT,CSATFSDTQYF
.,TRBV6-5,TRBD2,TRBJ2-7,TGTGCCAGCAGTTACAAAGTCGGTAGCGGGGGAACCTACGAGCAGTACTTC,CASSYKVGSGGTYEQYF